The present entry profiles one T cell receptor (beta chain) with its context. What it binds is unknown. Trimming removed 5 bases from V and 10 bases from J; junction bases left unmatched: 6. Germline CDR1 and CDR2: SEHNR and FQNEAQ (reference sequence). This CDR3 has 12 amino acids. The data were taken from a study of early T cells in non-severe SARS-CoV-2 infection. Across the whole study: Unsorted whole-blood RNA was sequenced in bulk, leaving chains unpaired. General study points: VDJdb matching, biased toward anti-spike CD8 responses, missed private and CD4 specificities.

Unique molecular identifiers tagged individual cDNA molecules. One entry per CDR3 protein results from TCRdb running MiXCR on the 5' RACE reads. The repertoire holds 60,000 to 90,000 distinct CDR3 sequences, over 9% seen once, with 4.8% in the top ten. The rearrangement links TRBV7-9 to TRBJ1-1; 8 nucleotides match TRBD1. Sequenced input: whole blood. This clonotype was sampled from an adult who was a healthcare worker with PCR-confirmed SARS-CoV-2 infection or an uninfected control (not recorded which). DNA of the CDR3: TGTGCCAGCAGCCAAGGACAGGGAGCAGCTTTCTTT. This sequence encodes CASSQGQGAAFF.